A selection of T cell receptor beta chains follows, all from one sample in a study of T cell responses to AZD1222 COVID-19 vaccine. Sequencing was performed with immunoSEQ multiplex PCR; in TCRdb, only in-frame clones are kept and a portion is missing. The sample records around 190,000 clones, about 89% being singletons. Sequencing was performed on peripheral blood, taken 28 days after the second AZD1222 dose. The receptors here all came from an adult who received the AZD1222 COVID-19 vaccine. The CDR3 runs from the conserved cysteine through the conserved F or W. D genes are given only for firm matches. A clone size is listed for some rows: how often the clone was seen (once, few, many), or a class if it is expanded.

clone_size	d_call	v_call	j_call	cdr3_nt	cdr3_aa
-	TRBD2	TRBV14	TRBJ2-3	TGTGCCAGCAGCCAGGGGACTAGCCTCAGCACAGATACGCAGTATTTT	CASSQGTSLSTDTQYF
-	TRBD2	TRBV28	TRBJ2-1	TGTGCCGGGGGGGGGTACAACAATGAGCAGTTCTTC	CAGGGYNNEQFF
-	-	TRBV19	TRBJ2-2	TGTGCCAGTAGTATAGGGGGGAATAGCGCTGGCGGGGAGCTGTTTTTT	CASSIGGNSAGGELFF
-	TRBD1	TRBV10-3	TRBJ2-3	TGTGCCATCAGTGAGGAGGACAGGAGAGCCACAGATACGCAGTATTTT	CAISEEDRRATDTQYF
-	TRBD1	TRBV7-9	TRBJ1-1	TGTGCCAGCAGCTTGCTGGGACAGGGGAAGACTGAAGCTTTCTTT	CASSLLGQGKTEAFF
-	TRBD2	TRBV19	TRBJ2-5	TGTGCCAGTAGAGCGGGAGGTACCTCGGGGACCCAGTACTTC	CASRAGGTSGTQYF
few	TRBD1	TRBV27	TRBJ1-1	TGTGCCAGCAGTTTGTCCGGGACAGGGGTAGTCCTCGGGCGAGGGAACACTGAAGCTTTCTTT	CASSLSGTGVVLGRGNTEAFF
-	TRBD1	TRBV19	TRBJ1-5	TGTGCCAGTAAGGCCACAGGGGGGGATAGCAATCAGCCCCAGCATTTT	CASKATGGDSNQPQHF
-	-	TRBV5-4	TRBJ2-1	TGTGCCAGCAGCGCCGGGACTGCCCAGGACAATGAGCAGTTCTTC	CASSAGTAQDNEQFF
-	-	TRBV3-1/TRBV3-2	TRBJ2-5	TGTGCCAGCAGCCATACTGAGGGTGGCCAGTACTTC	CASSHTEGGQYF
-	TRBD1	TRBV5-1	TRBJ1-2	TGCGCCAGCAGCGCGGACAGGGCGCATAACTATGGCTACACCTTC	CASSADRAHNYGYTF
-	-	TRBV27	TRBJ1-6	TGTGCCAGCAGTTGGGGATCGAACTATAATTCACCCCTCCACTTT	CASSWGSNYNSPLHF
-	-	TRBV6-5	TRBJ2-5	TGTGCCAGCAGCGACAACCAGAGGGGAAAGACCCAGTACTTC	CASSDNQRGKTQYF
once	-	TRBV29-1	TRBJ1-3	TGCAGCGTTAAGGACCCCCTCCGGAACACCATATATTTT	CSVKDPLRNTIYF
-	-	TRBV7-9	TRBJ2-3	TGTGCCAGCCGGTTGGGGGGCGGGTTAAGCACAGATACGCAGTATTTT	CASRLGGGLSTDTQYF
-	-	TRBV9	TRBJ1-5	TGTGCCAGCAAGATAGTATACAGGGGCAATCAGCCCCAGCATTTT	CASKIVYRGNQPQHF
-	TRBD1	TRBV4-2	TRBJ1-4	TGTGCCAGCAGCCGACTACCTATGTCGGGACAGGGGATAGAAAAACTGTTTTTT	CASSRLPMSGQGIEKLFF